A selection of T cell receptor beta chains follows, all from one sample in a study of CD8+CD57+ T cells in acquired aplastic anemia. TCRdb analysed the reads with MiXCR anew, one entry per CDR3 protein. The profile covers around 80,000 distinct CDR3 sequences, with roughly 72% appearing a single time and 70% to 90% taken by the ten largest. The sample comprised sorted CD4+, CD8+, or CD8+CD57+ T cells (not recorded which) from PBMCs. These receptor sequences come from a human donor with aplastic anemia. Both conserved end residues are part of each CDR3. A D gene is named only where the DNA matches it firmly. Part of the rows lack a size; the others show once, few, many or a class for expanded clones.

V gene	clone size	J gene	D gene	CDR3 DNA	CDR3 protein
TRBV2	few	TRBJ1-6	NA	TGTGCCAGCAGTGATGGGAATTCACCCCTCCACTTT	CASSDGNSPLHF
TRBV5-1	NA	TRBJ2-7	TRBD1	TGCGCCAGCAGCTCGGGTGGGACAGGGTTGTACGAGCAGTACTTC	CASSSGGTGLYEQYF
TRBV2	NA	TRBJ1-1	NA	TGTGCCAGCAGGGACGTTTCCACTGAAGCTTTCTTT	CASRDVSTEAFF
TRBV20-1	NA	TRBJ2-7	TRBD2	TGCAGTGCCGACCTAGCGGGAGGGCCGTTGGACGAGCAGTACTTC	CSADLAGGPLDEQYF
TRBV20-1	NA	TRBJ1-4	NA	TGCAGTGCTACCGGGCGACTTGAAAAACTGTTTTTT	CSATGRLEKLFF
TRBV19	NA	TRBJ1-1	NA	TGTGCCAGTAGTCCCCGTGGGGGACAAGCTTTCTTT	CASSPRGGQAFF
TRBV24-1	NA	TRBJ2-1	TRBD2	TGTGCCACCAGTGATTTACTAGCGGATTACAATGAGCAGTTCTTC	CATSDLLADYNEQFF
TRBV19	NA	TRBJ1-5	NA	TGTGCCAGTACCCCGACAGGTTCGTGGCCCCAGCATTTT	CASTPTGSWPQHF
TRBV15	NA	TRBJ1-6	NA	TGTGCCACCAGCAGAGGGGGACGGGATAATTCACCCCTCCACTTT	CATSRGGRDNSPLHF
TRBV7-2	NA	TRBJ2-7	NA	TGTGCCAGCAGCCGAGAAGACTACGAGCAGTACTTC	CASSREDYEQYF
TRBV7-2	NA	TRBJ2-7	TRBD1	TGTGCCAGCACCCGGGACAGGGGATACGAGCAGTACTTC	CASTRDRGYEQYF
TRBV19	NA	TRBJ2-2	TRBD1	TGTGCCAGTAGTACCGGACAGGGTGGCACCGGGGAGCTGTTTTTT	CASSTGQGGTGELFF
TRBV2	NA	TRBJ1-1	NA	TGTGCCAGCAGTGACCCAGATATGAGTACCGAAGCTTTCTTT	CASSDPDMSTEAFF
TRBV5-6	NA	TRBJ2-7	NA	TGTGCCAGCAGCGGAGGTTGGCCTGGCTCCTACGAGCAGTACTTC	CASSGGWPGSYEQYF
TRBV20-1	NA	TRBJ2-3	TRBD2	TGCAGTGCTGGGACAGGACTAGCGGGGGGATTAGATACGCAGTATTTT	CSAGTGLAGGLDTQYF
TRBV7-6	NA	TRBJ2-5	TRBD1	TGTGCCAGCAGCTTAGGCTTCGGACAGGGGGTCGAGACCCAGTACTTC	CASSLGFGQGVETQYF
TRBV19	NA	TRBJ2-1	NA	TGTGCCAGTAGTATCGGTGGAGTAGGTGAGCAGTTCTTC	CASSIGGVGEQFF
TRBV10-3	NA	TRBJ2-1	TRBD2	TGTGCCTTCAGTGAACCGGGACTACCCGTGCGAGGCTACAATGAGCAGTTCTTC	CAFSEPGLPVRGYNEQFF
TRBV20-1	many	TRBJ1-1	NA	TGCAGTGCTAGAAGGGGACGGATGAACACTGAAGCTTTCTTT	CSARRGRMNTEAFF
TRBV20-1	NA	TRBJ2-4	NA	TGCAGTGCTAGAGTCGAAGGGTTAGCCAAAAACATTCAGTACTTC	CSARVEGLAKNIQYF
TRBV7-3	NA	TRBJ2-3	TRBD2	TGTGCCAGCAGCTTAGGGACTAGCGGAAGCACAGATACGCAGTATTTT	CASSLGTSGSTDTQYF
TRBV10-3	NA	TRBJ1-1	NA	TGTGCCATCAGACCCCTGGGGAGGCTCAACACTGAAGCTTTCTTT	CAIRPLGRLNTEAFF
TRBV6-1	NA	TRBJ2-1	TRBD1	TGTGCCAGCAGGCGACAGGGGAGCACGTTCTTC	CASRRQGSTFF
TRBV2	NA	TRBJ2-2	NA	TGTGCCAGCAACGGCCGAAACACCGGGGAGCTGTTTTTT	CASNGRNTGELFF
TRBV10-3	NA	TRBJ2-7	TRBD2	TGTGCTTTACGGCGGGGGGACGGCCCCTACGAGCAGTACTTC	CALRRGDGPYEQYF
TRBV6-1	NA	TRBJ2-7	TRBD2	TGTGCCAGCAGCCCTACTAGCGGGAGTTACCACGAGCAGTACTTC	CASSPTSGSYHEQYF
TRBV10-3	few	TRBJ2-7	TRBD1	TGTGCCATCAGCGGGACAGATACCTACGAGCAGTACTTC	CAISGTDTYEQYF
TRBV9	NA	TRBJ1-1	NA	TGTGCCAGCAGCTACCGGGAGTCGAGCACTGAAGCTTTCTTT	CASSYRESSTEAFF
TRBV19	NA	TRBJ2-2	TRBD2	TGTGCCAGTAGTACGACTAGCGGGCTATCGAACACCGGGGAGCTGTTTTTT	CASSTTSGLSNTGELFF
TRBV10-2	few	TRBJ2-7	TRBD2	TGCGCCAGCAGTCTTAGCGGGGGCGGCTACGAGCAGTACTTC	CASSLSGGGYEQYF
TRBV10-2	NA	TRBJ2-7	TRBD2	TGCGCCAGCAGTGAAACCGGGACTAGGGCCGACGAGCAGTACTTC	CASSETGTRADEQYF
TRBV9	NA	TRBJ2-7	TRBD2	TGTGCCAGCAGCGTAGCGTCTAGCGGATACTGGGAGCAGTACTTC	CASSVASSGYWEQYF
TRBV2	few	TRBJ2-7	TRBD2	TGTGCCAGCAGACAAGGGAGGGGCGAGCAGTACTTC	CASRQGRGEQYF
TRBV20-1	NA	TRBJ2-1	NA	TGCAGTGCTAGAGTGCTCGATGAGCAGTTCTTC	CSARVLDEQFF
TRBV6-1	NA	TRBJ2-1	NA	TGTACCAGCAGCCCAGCAGAATCATACTCCTACAATGAGCAGTTCTTC	CTSSPAESYSYNEQFF